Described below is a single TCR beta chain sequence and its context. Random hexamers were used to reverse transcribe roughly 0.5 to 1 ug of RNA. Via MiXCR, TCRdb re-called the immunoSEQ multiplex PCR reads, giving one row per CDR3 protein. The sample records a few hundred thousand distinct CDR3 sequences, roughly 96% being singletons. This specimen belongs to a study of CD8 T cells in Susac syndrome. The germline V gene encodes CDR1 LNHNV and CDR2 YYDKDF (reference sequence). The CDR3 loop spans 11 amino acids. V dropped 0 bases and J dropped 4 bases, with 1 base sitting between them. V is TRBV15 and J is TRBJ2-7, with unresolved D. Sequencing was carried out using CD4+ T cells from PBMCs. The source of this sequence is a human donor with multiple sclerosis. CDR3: CATSREYEQYF. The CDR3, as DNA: TGTGCCACCAGCAGAGAATACGAGCAGTACTTC.